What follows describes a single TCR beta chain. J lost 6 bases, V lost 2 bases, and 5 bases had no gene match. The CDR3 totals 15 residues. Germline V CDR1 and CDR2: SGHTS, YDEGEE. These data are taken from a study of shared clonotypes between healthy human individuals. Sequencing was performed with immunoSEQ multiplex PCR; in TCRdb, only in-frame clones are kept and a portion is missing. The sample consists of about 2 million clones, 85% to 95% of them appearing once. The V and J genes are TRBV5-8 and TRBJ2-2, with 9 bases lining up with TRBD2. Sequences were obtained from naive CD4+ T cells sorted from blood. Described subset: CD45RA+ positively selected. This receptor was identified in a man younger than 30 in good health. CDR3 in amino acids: CASSFSGSGSGELFF. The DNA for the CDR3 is TGTGCCAGCAGCTTTAGCGGGAGCGGTTCCGGGGAGCTGTTTTTT.